Shown below are 21 T cell receptor beta chains from a single sample sequenced in a study of cytomegalovirus exposure and HLA in healthy donors. Primers for the PCR totalled 60 Vbeta and 13 Jbeta. Repertoires were generated with immunoSEQ multiplex PCR, while TCRdb's copy carries only in-frame clones and drops some. The sample has 120,000 or so clones; about 74% are singletons. The sequenced material came from PBMCs. These receptors all stem from a woman in her forties or fifties in good health and CMV-seropositive.

The rearrangement links TRBV5-6 to TRBJ2-2, with TRBD2 identical over 7 bases. The germline V gene has CDR1 SGHDT and CDR2 YYEEEE. The CDR3 runs 15 residues. The V and J ends lost 4 bases and 4 bases, in that order; junction bases with no gene match: 7. The CDR3 reads CASSRTSASTGELFF. DNA for the CDR3: TGTGCCAGCAGCCGCACTAGCGCTAGCACCGGGGAGCTGTTTTTT.

The chain links TRBV7-8 to TRBJ2-5, with 10 nucleotides matching TRBD2. The J call may be in error: the DNA end matches TRBJ2-7 better. This CDR3 region has 14 residues. Germline V gene lookup returns CDR1 SGHVS and CDR2 FQNEAQ. CDR3 residues: CASSSLAGAYEQYF. CDR3 nucleotides: TGTGCCAGCAGCTCCCTAGCGGGGGCCTACGAGCAGTACTTC.

The chain employs TRBV6-1 and TRBJ2-5; no clear D. V was shortened by 5 bases and J by 4 bases, with 8 bases between the two germline ends. CDR1 is MNHNS, CDR2 SASEGT, per germline. CDR3 size: 12 residues. CDR3 bases: TGTGCCAGCAGTACGGTTGGAGAGACCCAGTACTTC. Translation: CASSTVGETQYF.

This chain joins TRBV15 and TRBJ2-2; 7 bases are a match to TRBD2. The CDR3 consists of 15 residues. The ends lost 6 bases at V and 1 base at J; junction bases unmatched: 5. CDR1 is LNHNV, CDR2 YYDKDF, per germline (reference sequence). The CDR3 region has the DNA TGTGCCACCAGGCGGGAGACTCTGAACACCGGGGAGCTGTTTTTT. Protein sequence: CATRRETLNTGELFF.

The count of this clone is one. CDR3 sequence reads: CASSISRPNQPQHF. The CDR3 DNA reads as TGTGCCAGTAGTATTTCCAGGCCAAATCAGCCCCAGCATTTT. This chain links TRBV19 with TRBJ1-5, with no clear D. Germline loops: CDR1 LNHDA, CDR2 SQIVND (reference sequence). The CDR3 contains 14 residues. V was clipped by 3 bases and J by 4 bases, with 10 bases between them.

The chain carries TRBV21-1 and TRBJ2-7; the D call TRBD1 from the table was never checked on the DNA. TRBV21-1 corresponds to a pseudogene. This CDR3 region has 15 residues. CDR3 loop: CASSKVVDRDYEQYF. CDR3 in DNA: TGTGCCAGCAGCAAAGTAGTGGACAGGGACTACGAGCAGTACTTC.

The chain couples TRBV6-5 to TRBJ2-3, with D possibly TRBD1 on 6 matching bases. V dropped 8 bases and J dropped 5 bases, with 14 bases sitting between them. Germline assignment: CDR1 MNHEY and CDR2 SVGAGI. The length of the CDR3 is 13 residues. The CDR3 coding sequence is TGTGCCAGCCGGGAAGGGGGTGGAGATACGCAGTATTTT. Its translation: CASREGGGDTQYF.

The chain is built from TRBV15 and TRBJ2-1; D is perhaps TRBD1 (6 bases). The germline CDR1 and CDR2 sequences are LNHNV and YYDKDF (reference sequence). The ends were cut back, 0 bases at V and 9 bases at J, with 18 bases in the middle. There are 16 residues in the CDR3. CDR3 sequence reads: CATSREDGGFTSEQFF. CDR3 nucleotide sequence: TGTGCCACCAGCAGAGAAGATGGGGGCTTCACTTCTGAGCAGTTCTTC.

This chain links TRBV19 with TRBJ2-3; 8 bases agree with TRBD2. This CDR3 is built from 15 residues. Germline V gives CDR1 LNHDA, CDR2 SQIVND (reference sequence). Written as DNA, the CDR3 is TGTGGCTCTACCCCACGGGGGGGGGCCTCAGATACGCAGTATTTT. It specifies CGSTPRGGASDTQYF. The full variable domain, in which reference TRBV19 and TRBJ2-3 provide the parts outside the CDR3, is DGGITQSPKYLFRKEGQNVTLSCEQNLNHDAMYWYRQDPGQGLRLIYYSQIVNDFQKGDIAEGYSVSREKKESFPLTVTSAQKNPTAFYLCGSTPRGGASDTQYFGPGTRLTVL.

J is TRBJ2-5 and V is TRBV5-6, with D maybe TRBD2 (6 bases). Trimming removed 2 bases from V and 5 bases from J, with 19 bases in between. This CDR3 is built from 16 residues. The germline V gene has CDR1 SGHDT and CDR2 YYEEEE. In DNA, the CDR3 is TGTGCCAGCAGCTTTTCGCCCGGGGACTTAGGGGAGACCCAGTACTTC. Its translation: CASSFSPGDLGETQYF.

The chain recombines TRBV11-2 with TRBJ2-3; 11 nucleotides agree with TRBD2. CDR1 is SGHAT, CDR2 FQNNGV, per germline. The CDR3 sequence is 16 residues long. The V segment lost 6 bases and the J segment 3 bases; nucleotides outside the gene matches: 8. CDR3 coding DNA: TGTGCCAGCAGAAGACTAGCGGGGCAGGGGACAGATACGCAGTATTTT. Its protein product is CASRRLAGQGTDTQYF.

This rearrangement joins TRBV5-1 to TRBJ2-1, with TRBD1 matching 9 bases. The V segment lost 4 bases and the J segment 9 bases; nucleotides outside the gene matches: 14. This CDR3 region has 16 residues. Per the germline V gene, CDR1 is SGHRS and CDR2 is YFSETQ. CDR3 protein: CASSVGTGTGMGEQFF. CDR3 nucleotide sequence: TGCGCCAGCAGCGTTGGAACCGGGACAGGGATGGGTGAGCAGTTCTTC.

The J gene is TRBJ2-7, the V gene TRBV7-6, with D tentatively TRBD1 (6 bases). CDR3 length: 13 amino acids. Germline values: CDR1 SGHVS, CDR2 FNYEAQ. V lost 3 bases to trimming and J lost 2 bases, with 8 bases between them. CDR3 nucleotides: TGTGCCAGCAGCTTGGACAGCCCCTACGAGCAGTACTTC. It codes for CASSLDSPYEQYF.

The J gene is TRBJ2-2, the V gene TRBV14, with D perhaps TRBD2 (6 bases). This CDR3 is built from 14 residues. Per the germline V gene, CDR1 is SGHDN and CDR2 is FVKESK. Trimming left V 3 bases short and J 6 bases short, with 11 bases between. The CDR3 loop is CASSHLTGAGELFF. The CDR3 DNA reads as TGTGCCAGCAGCCACCTAACGGGGGCCGGGGAGCTGTTTTTT.

This clone was detected a few times. V gene TRBV6-6 combines with J gene TRBJ2-7; tentatively, D is TRBD2 (6 bases). This CDR3 contains 14 residues. Germline lookup yields CDR1 MNHNY and CDR2 SVGAGI (reference sequence). V lost 0 bases and J lost 3, with 9 bases in between. CDR3: CASSYSLGGYEQYF. CDR3 bases: TGTGCCAGCAGTTACTCCTTGGGAGGCTACGAGCAGTACTTC.

This clone appeared a few times. This sequence joins TRBV4-1 and TRBJ2-7, with 9 bases lining up with TRBD1. CDR1 is MGHRA and CDR2 is YSYEKL in the germline V gene. After removal of 1 base from V and 8 bases from J, the junction contained 9 bases not matched to a gene. The CDR3 is 15 amino acids. The CDR3 is CASSQVPGQGIQQYF. CDR3 in DNA: TGCGCCAGCAGCCAAGTACCGGGACAGGGAATACAGCAGTACTTC.

The rearrangement links TRBV2 to TRBJ2-5, with D perhaps matching TRBD1 (6 bases). Per the germline V gene, CDR1 is SNHLY and CDR2 is FYNNEI. Trimming pared 4 bases from V and 1 base from J, leaving 19 bases between. The CDR3 runs 17 residues. The CDR3 is CASSALGALPPQETQYF. CDR3 nucleotide sequence: TGTGCCAGCAGTGCGTTGGGGGCCCTCCCACCCCAAGAGACCCAGTACTTC.

This sequence joins TRBV7-9 and TRBJ1-1; D unclear. V was trimmed by 7 bases and J by 4 bases, leaving 13 bases between them. CDR1 and CDR2 (germline): SEHNR, FQNEAQ (reference sequence). This CDR3 comprises 13 residues. The CDR3 is CASTESRVTEAFF. CDR3 bases: TGTGCCAGCACAGAGAGTCGGGTCACTGAAGCTTTCTTT.

The chain employs TRBV11-3 and TRBJ2-1; 9 bases align to TRBD1. The CDR3 runs 16 residues. The trim removed 6 bases at V and 3 bases at J, leaving 9 bases unmatched. Germline-derived CDR1 and CDR2 are SGHNT and YENEEA. The CDR3 DNA sequence: TGTGCCAGCAGTCCTGAACAGGGGGCGGGCTACAATGAGCAGTTCTTC. This gives the protein CASSPEQGAGYNEQFF.

In its sample, this clone was seen a few times. This rearrangement joins TRBV30 to TRBJ2-1; a possible D gene is TRBD1 (5 bases). This CDR3 has 11 residues. CDR1 and CDR2 from the germline V gene are GTSNPN and SVGIG (reference sequence). V dropped 0 bases and J dropped 9 bases, with 6 bases sitting between them. The CDR3 nucleotides read TGTGCCTGGAGTGTCCAGGGTGAGCAGTTCTTC. This sequence encodes CAWSVQGEQFF.

The rearrangement links TRBV6-4 to TRBJ1-5; D not resolved. Germline assignment: CDR1 MRHNA and CDR2 SNTAGT. V lost 5 bases and J lost 0, with 5 bases in between. This CDR3 comprises 13 residues. CDR3 region: CASSLDSNQPQHF. The CDR3 DNA reads as TGTGCCAGCAGTCTAGATAGCAATCAGCCCCAGCATTTT.